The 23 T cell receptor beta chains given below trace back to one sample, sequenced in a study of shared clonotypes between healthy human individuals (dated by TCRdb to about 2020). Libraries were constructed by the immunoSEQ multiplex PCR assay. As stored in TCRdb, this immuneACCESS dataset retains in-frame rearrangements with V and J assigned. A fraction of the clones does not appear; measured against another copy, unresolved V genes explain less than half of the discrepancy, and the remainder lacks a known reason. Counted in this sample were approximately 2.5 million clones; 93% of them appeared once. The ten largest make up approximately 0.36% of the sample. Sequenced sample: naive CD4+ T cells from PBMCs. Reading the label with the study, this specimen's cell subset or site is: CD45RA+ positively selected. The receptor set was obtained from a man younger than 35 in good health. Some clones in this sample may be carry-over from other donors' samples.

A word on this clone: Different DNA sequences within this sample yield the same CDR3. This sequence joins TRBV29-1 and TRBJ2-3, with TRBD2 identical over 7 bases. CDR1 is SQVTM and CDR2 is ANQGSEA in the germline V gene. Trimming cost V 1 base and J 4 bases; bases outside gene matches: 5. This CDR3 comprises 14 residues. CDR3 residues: CSVEGRLAADTQYF. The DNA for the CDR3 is TGCAGCGTTGAAGGTCGGCTAGCGGCAGATACGCAGTATTTT.

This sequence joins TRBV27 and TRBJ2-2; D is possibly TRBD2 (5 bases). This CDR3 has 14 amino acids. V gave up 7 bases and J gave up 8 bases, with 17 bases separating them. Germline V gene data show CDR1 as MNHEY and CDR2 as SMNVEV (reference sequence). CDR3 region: CASKVPVAGGELFF. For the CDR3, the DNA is TGTGCCAGCAAAGTCCCGGTGGCGGGTGGGGAGCTGTTTTTT.

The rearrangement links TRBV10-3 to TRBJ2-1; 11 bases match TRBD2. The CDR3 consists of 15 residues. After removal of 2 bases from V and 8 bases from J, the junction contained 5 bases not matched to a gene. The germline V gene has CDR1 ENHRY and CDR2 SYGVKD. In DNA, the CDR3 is TGTGCCATCAGTGAGGTAGCGGGAGGGCAGTATGAGCAGTTCTTC. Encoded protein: CAISEVAGGQYEQFF.

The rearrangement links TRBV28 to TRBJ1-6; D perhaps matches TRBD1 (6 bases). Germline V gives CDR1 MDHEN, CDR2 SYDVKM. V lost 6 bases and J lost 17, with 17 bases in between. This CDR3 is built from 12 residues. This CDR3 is CASSPPGVGVHF. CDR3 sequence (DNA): TGTGCCAGCAGCCCTCCAGGGGTCGGGGTCCACTTT.

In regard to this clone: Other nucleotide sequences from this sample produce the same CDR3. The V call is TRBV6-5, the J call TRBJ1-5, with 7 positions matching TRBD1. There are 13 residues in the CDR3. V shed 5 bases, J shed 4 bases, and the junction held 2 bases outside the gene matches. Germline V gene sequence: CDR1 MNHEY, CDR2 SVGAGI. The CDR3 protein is CASSRDRNQPQHF. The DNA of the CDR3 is TGTGCCAGCAGTAGGGACAGAAATCAGCCCCAGCATTTT.

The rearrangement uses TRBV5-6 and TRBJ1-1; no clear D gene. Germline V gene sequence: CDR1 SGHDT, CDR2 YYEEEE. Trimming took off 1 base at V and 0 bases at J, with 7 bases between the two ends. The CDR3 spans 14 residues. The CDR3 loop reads CASSLYRMNTEAFF. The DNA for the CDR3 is TGTGCCAGCAGCTTGTACCGTATGAACACTGAAGCTTTCTTT.

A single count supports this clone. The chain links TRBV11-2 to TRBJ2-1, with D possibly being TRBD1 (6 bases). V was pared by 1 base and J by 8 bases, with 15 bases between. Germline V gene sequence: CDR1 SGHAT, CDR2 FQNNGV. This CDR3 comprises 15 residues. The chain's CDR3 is CASSLGTVEVDEQFF. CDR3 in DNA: TGTGCCAGCAGCTTAGGGACAGTAGAGGTAGATGAGCAGTTCTTC.

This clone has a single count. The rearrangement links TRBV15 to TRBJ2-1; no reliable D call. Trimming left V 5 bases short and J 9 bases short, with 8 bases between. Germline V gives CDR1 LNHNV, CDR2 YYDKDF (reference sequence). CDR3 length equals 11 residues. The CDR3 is CATSDLGEQFF. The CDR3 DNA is TGTGCCACCAGCGACCTGGGTGAGCAGTTCTTC.

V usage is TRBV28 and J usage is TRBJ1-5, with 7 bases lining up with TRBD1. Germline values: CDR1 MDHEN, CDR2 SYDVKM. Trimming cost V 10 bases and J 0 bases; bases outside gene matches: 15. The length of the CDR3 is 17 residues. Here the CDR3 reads CATHPGQDIYSNQPQHF. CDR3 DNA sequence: TGTGCCACCCATCCAGGACAGGACATTTATAGCAATCAGCCCCAGCATTTT.

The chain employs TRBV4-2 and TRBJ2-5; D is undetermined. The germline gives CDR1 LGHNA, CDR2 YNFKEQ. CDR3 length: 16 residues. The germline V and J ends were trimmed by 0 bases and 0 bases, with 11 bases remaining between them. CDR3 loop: CASSQEVPSYQETQYF. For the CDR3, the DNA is TGTGCCAGCAGCCAAGAGGTGCCTTCGTACCAAGAGACCCAGTACTTC.

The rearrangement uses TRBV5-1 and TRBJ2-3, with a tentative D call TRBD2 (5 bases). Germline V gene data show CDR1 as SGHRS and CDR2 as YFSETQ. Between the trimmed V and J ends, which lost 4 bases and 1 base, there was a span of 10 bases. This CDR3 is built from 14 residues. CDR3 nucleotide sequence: TGCGCCAGCAGCCCTAGCCGGGGCACAGATACGCAGTATTTT. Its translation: CASSPSRGTDTQYF.

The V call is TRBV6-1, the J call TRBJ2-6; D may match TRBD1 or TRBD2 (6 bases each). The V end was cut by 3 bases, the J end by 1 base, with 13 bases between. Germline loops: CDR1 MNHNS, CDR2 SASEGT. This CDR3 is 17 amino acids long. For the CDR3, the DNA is TGTGCCAGCAGTGACGGGGGACAAAGATCTGGGGCCAACGTCCTGACTTTC. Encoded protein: CASSDGGQRSGANVLTF.

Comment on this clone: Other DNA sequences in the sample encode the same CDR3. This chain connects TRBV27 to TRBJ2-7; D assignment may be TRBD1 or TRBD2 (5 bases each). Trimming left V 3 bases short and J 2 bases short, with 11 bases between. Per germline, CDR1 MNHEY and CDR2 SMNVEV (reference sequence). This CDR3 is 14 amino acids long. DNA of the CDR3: TGTGCCAGCAGTTTCCGGGACCGCCCCTACGAGCAGTACTTC. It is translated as CASSFRDRPYEQYF.

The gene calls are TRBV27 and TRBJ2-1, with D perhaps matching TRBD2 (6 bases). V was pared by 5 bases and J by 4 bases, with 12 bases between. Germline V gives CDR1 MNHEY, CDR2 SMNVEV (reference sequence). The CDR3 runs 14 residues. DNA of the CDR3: TGTGCCAGCAGTGGGATAGCGGCTTACAATGAGCAGTTCTTC. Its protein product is CASSGIAAYNEQFF.

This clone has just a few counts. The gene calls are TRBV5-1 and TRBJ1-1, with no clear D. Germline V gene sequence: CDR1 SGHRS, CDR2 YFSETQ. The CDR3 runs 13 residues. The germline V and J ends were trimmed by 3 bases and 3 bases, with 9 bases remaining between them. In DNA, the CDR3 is TGCGCCAGCAGCTACACGACGGACACTGAAGCTTTCTTT. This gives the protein CASSYTTDTEAFF.

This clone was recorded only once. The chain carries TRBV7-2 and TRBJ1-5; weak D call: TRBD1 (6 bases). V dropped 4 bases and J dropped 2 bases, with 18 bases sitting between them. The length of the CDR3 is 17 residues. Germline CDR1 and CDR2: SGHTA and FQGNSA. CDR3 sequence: CASSSLQGWWGNQPQHF. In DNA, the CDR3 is TGTGCCAGCAGCTCCCTACAGGGATGGTGGGGCAATCAGCCCCAGCATTTT.

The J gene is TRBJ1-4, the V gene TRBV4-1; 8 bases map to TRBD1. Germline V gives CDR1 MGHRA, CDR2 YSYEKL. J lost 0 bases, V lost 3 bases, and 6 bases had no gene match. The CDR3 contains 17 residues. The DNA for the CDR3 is TGCGCCAGCAGCCATCTGGGGACAGGAGCAACTAATGAAAAACTGTTTTTT. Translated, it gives CASSHLGTGATNEKLFF.

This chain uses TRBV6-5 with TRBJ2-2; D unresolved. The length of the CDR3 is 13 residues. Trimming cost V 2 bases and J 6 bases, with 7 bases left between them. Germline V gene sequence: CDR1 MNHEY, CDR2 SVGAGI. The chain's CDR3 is CASSYGVSGELFF. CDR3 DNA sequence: TGTGCCAGCAGTTACGGGGTCTCCGGGGAGCTGTTTTTT.

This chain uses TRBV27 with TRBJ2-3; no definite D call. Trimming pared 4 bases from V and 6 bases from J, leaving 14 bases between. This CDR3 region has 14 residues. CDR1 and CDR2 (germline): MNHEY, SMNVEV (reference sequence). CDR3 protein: CASSSRPSGDTQYF. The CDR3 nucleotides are TGTGCCAGCAGTTCCCGACCTTCCGGGGATACGCAGTATTTT.

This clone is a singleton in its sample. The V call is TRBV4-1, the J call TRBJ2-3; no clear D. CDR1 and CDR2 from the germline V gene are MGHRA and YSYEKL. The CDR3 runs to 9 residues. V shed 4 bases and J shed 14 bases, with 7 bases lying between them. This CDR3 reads CASSPPLYF. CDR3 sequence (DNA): TGCGCCAGCAGCCCCCCCCTGTATTTT.

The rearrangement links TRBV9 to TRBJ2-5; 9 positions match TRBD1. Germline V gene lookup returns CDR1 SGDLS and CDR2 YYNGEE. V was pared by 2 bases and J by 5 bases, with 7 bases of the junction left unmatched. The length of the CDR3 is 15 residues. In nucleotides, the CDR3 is TGTGCCAGCAGCGTCGAGGGGACAGGGTGGGAGACCCAGTACTTC. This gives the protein CASSVEGTGWETQYF.

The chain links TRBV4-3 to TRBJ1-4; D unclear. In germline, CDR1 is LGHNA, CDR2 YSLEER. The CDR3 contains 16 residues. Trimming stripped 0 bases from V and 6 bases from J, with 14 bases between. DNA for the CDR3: TGCGCCAGCAGCCAAGATTCCCCCCACTTACATGAAAAACTGTTTTTT. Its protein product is CASSQDSPHLHEKLFF.

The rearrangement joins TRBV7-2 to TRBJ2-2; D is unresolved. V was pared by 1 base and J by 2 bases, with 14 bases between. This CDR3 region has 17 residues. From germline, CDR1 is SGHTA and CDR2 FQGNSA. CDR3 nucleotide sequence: TGTGCCAGCAGCTTAGTTGGGGTGCTGGTTAACACCGGGGAGCTGTTTTTT. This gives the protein CASSLVGVLVNTGELFF.